This T cell receptor beta chain was found in a study of CD8+CD57+ T cells in acquired aplastic anemia (dated by TCRdb to the late 2010s). About the study as a whole: DNA extracted from sorted CD4+ and CD8+ cells had a mean of roughly 3.4 ug, with a range of roughly 0.18 to 27.4 ug. A CD8+CD57+ expansion meant a frequency higher than the mean frequency seen in healthy subjects. Broader findings and caveats from the paper: Around 27 CD8+ CDR3 sequences were found in both patients and controls but appeared to be highly expressed in patients and within the immunodominant clones of the patients. Patients and healthy controls showed no significant difference in CD8+ Simpson's diversity (P=0.060).

The CDR3, from cysteine to phenylalanine, totals 15 residues. Left in the record is the CDR3 DNA by itself, 45 bases read in frame from the first base. V drops 5 bases and J drops 2 bases, leaving 14 bases in between. Per the germline V gene, MNHEY is the CDR1 and SVGAGI is the CDR2. Patients chosen for sequencing had shown expansion of CD8+CD57+ cells by flow cytometry. Severe acquired aplastic anemia was diagnosed in all patients according to International Study of Aplastic Anemia and Agranulocytosis and Camitta criteria. No therapy had been received by the patients at the time of blood sampling. TCR repertoires of sorted CD4+ and CD8+ blood T cells from severe aplastic anemia patients and healthy subjects were deep-sequenced in the study. In the USA, patient enrollment took place under clinicaltrials.gov protocols 00001620, 01623167, 00001397, 00071045, 00081523 and 00961064. Ficoll-Paque density gradient centrifugation was used to isolate peripheral blood mononuclear cells. Before DNA was extracted, CD4+ and CD8+ T cells were sorted using either FACS or magnetic beads.

This clonotype was found many times. Its antigen is currently not known. Per-base qualities were not stored, and no clone one base away is much larger. Genomic DNA was used as template for profiling of TCR beta VDJ combinations and CDR3 sequences. TCR repertoire sequencing was run on an Illumina HiSeq 2000. For the original study's pipeline: TRBV/TRBJ rearrangement plots, CDR3 size and DJ length profiles, and Simpson's diversity index were used to assess repertoires. The immunodominant clone was defined as the most abundant DNA sequence in deep sequencing data. CDR3 amino acid sequences were screened for sharing across subjects and compared with published repertoires and the VDJdb database. The raw public data were reprocessed by TCRdb itself: fastp quality trimming at Q25, MiXCR clonotype calling, in-frame beta chains only. Entries that share a CDR3 protein sequence are merged under the most common genes and DNA. These V and J calls rely on TCRdb rather than the paper's analysis. The table for this sample lists fewer than 250,000 distinct CDR3 sequences; about half of them were counted only once. 15% to 20% of the sample goes to the ten largest clones.

The sample comprised sorted CD4+, CD8+, or CD8+CD57+ T cells (not recorded which) from PBMCs. The chain couples TRBV6-5 to TRBJ2-3; D gene: possibly TRBD2, on 5 matching bases. The TCR was taken from a human donor with aplastic anemia. The CDR3 region has the sequence CASSDPGMITDTQYF. The nucleotide sequence is TGTGCCAGCAGTGACCCCGGGATGATCACAGATACGCAGTATTTT.